The 13 T cell receptor beta chains below were found in one sample sequenced in a study of T cells in Graves' hyperthyroidism and ophthalmopathy. Regions amplified from RNA transcripts were the TCR beta CDR3 regions. The HTBI primer set was used in a first-round RT-PCR of the TCR CDR3. TCRdb itself ran the multiplex PCR reads through MiXCR, one entry per CDR3 protein. In the table there are about 320,000 distinct CDR3 sequences, 16% of which are singletons. Source material: blood. These receptors were obtained from a man aged 30 to 39 with Graves' hyperthyroidism.

This clonotype has ten or more counts. The chain carries TRBV30 and TRBJ2-7, with D tentatively TRBD1 (6 bases). Germline lookup yields CDR1 GTSNPN and CDR2 SVGIG (reference sequence). With 5 bases removed from V and 1 base from J, the gap between germline ends came to 6 bases. The CDR3 sequence is 11 residues long. The CDR3 region is CAWGQSYEQYF. The CDR3 DNA follows: TGTGCCTGGGGACAGTCCTACGAGCAGTACTTC.

On this clonotype itself: Given a much more abundant clone one base away, this may be a read error. This chain joins TRBV7-8 and TRBJ2-7, with 8 bases lining up with TRBD2. Trimming took 5 bases from V and 9 from J; bases not matched to a gene: 15. Germline V lookup: CDR1 SGHVS, CDR2 FQNEAQ. There are 15 residues in the CDR3. CDR3 DNA: TGTGCCAGCAGCCCGGGACTAGTGTCTTTTGACATGCAGTACTTC. It specifies CASSPGLVSFDMQYF.

This rearrangement joins TRBV20-1 to TRBJ2-1, with D possibly matching TRBD1 (8 bases). Trimming shortened V by 8 bases and J by 5 bases, and 16 bases separated the two germline ends. The CDR3 runs to 13 residues. Germline values: CDR1 DFQATT, CDR2 SNEGSKA (reference sequence). The CDR3 reads CSLGQGGNNEQFF. The CDR3 DNA sequence: TGCAGTTTAGGACAGGGAGGGAACAATGAGCAGTTCTTC.

The chain carries TRBV29-1 and TRBJ2-2; D is perhaps TRBD2 (7 bases). Germline CDR1 reads SQVTM; CDR2 reads ANQGSEA. The CDR3 consists of 14 residues. The V gene lost 2 bases and the J gene lost 4 bases, with 11 bases spanning the gap. In DNA form, the CDR3 reads TGCAGCGTTGAACGGGGGGCCCGCACCGGGGAGCTGTTTTTT. It translates to CSVERGARTGELFF.

This clonotype was found many times. The CDR3 loop is CAWSPQGGDEQFF. The CDR3 coding sequence is TGTGCCTGGAGTCCCCAGGGGGGGGATGAGCAGTTCTTC. V gene TRBV30 combines with J gene TRBJ2-1; tentatively, D is TRBD1 or TRBD2 (7 bases each). CDR1 is GTSNPN, CDR2 SVGIG, per germline (reference sequence). V dropped 2 bases and J dropped 8 bases, with 13 bases sitting between them. The CDR3 sequence is 13 residues long.

Concerning this clonotype itself: This may be a read error: a much more frequent sequence differs by one nucleotide. The chain's CDR3 is CSARGLTSGGLQGTQYF. The CDR3 DNA sequence: TGCAGTGCTAGAGGACTAACTAGCGGAGGCCTCCAAGGGACCCAGTACTTC. The rearrangement links TRBV20-1 to TRBJ2-5; TRBD2 matches 8 bases. The CDR3 is 17 amino acids. Germline V gives CDR1 DFQATT, CDR2 SNEGSKA (reference sequence).

This clonotype was detected a few times. The chain carries TRBV9 and TRBJ2-7; tentative D call: TRBD1 (6 bases). V lost 0 bases and J lost 5, with 9 bases in between. The CDR3 has 13 amino acids. Germline values: CDR1 SGDLS, CDR2 YYNGEE. The CDR3, as DNA: TGTGCCAGCAGCGTAGGGACAGTCAACGAGCAGTACTTC. Its protein product is CASSVGTVNEQYF.

There are many counts of this clonotype. The V call is TRBV28, the J call TRBJ1-6; 7 bases fit TRBD1. This CDR3 contains 13 residues. The V and J ends lost 6 bases and 7 bases, in that order; junction bases with no gene match: 3. Germline CDR1 reads MDHEN; CDR2 reads SYDVKM. The DNA for the CDR3 is TGTGCCAGCAGGACAGGGTTGAATTCACCCCTCCACTTT. It encodes CASRTGLNSPLHF.

V usage is TRBV4-2 and J usage is TRBJ1-3; no clear D gene. The V end lost 1 base, the J end lost 4 bases, and 14 bases lay between the germline ends. The CDR3 has 16 amino acids. Germline assignment: CDR1 LGHNA and CDR2 YNFKEQ. The CDR3 DNA sequence: TGTGCCAGCAGCCAAGCGGTGGGAGCCCCAGGAAACACCATATATTTT. This encodes CASSQAVGAPGNTIYF.

The rearrangement uses TRBV20-1 and TRBJ2-7; 8 positions match TRBD2. Germline V gene data show CDR1 as DFQATT and CDR2 as SNEGSKA (reference sequence). The CDR3 covers 15 residues. Unmatched junction bases numbered 14, after V lost 6 bases and J lost 4 bases. The CDR3 nucleotides are TGCAGTGCCGGAAACCGAGGAGCGGGAGCGTACGAGCAGTACTTC. It is translated as CSAGNRGAGAYEQYF.

This clonotype was seen repeatedly, ten times or more. The chain couples TRBV7-2 to TRBJ2-1; D is unclear. The V end lost 2 bases, the J end lost 5 bases, and 10 bases lay between the germline ends. The CDR3 loop spans 14 amino acids. Germline V lookup: CDR1 SGHTA, CDR2 FQGNSA. The CDR3 region is CASSLYATNNEQFF. For the CDR3, the DNA is TGTGCCAGCAGCTTATACGCGACCAACAATGAGCAGTTCTTC.

Many counts were recorded for this clonotype. The chain couples TRBV30 to TRBJ2-1; D might be TRBD2 (6 bases). The CDR3 has 14 amino acids. CDR1 is GTSNPN and CDR2 is SVGIG in the germline V gene (reference sequence). Trimming removed 7 bases from V and 4 bases from J, with 17 bases in between. In DNA, the CDR3 is TGTGCCTCGACACCGGGACTTACTTACAATGAGCAGTTCTTC. It codes for CASTPGLTYNEQFF.

This clonotype came up a few times. The genes are TRBV15 and TRBJ1-1; TRBD1 agrees at 7 bases. Trimming removed 5 bases from V and 3 bases from J; junction bases left unmatched: 15. The CDR3 consists of 17 residues. Germline V gene data show CDR1 as LNHNV and CDR2 as YYDKDF (reference sequence). The chain's CDR3 is CATSRLQGYWVDTEAFF. The CDR3 bases are TGTGCCACCAGCCGTCTACAGGGGTATTGGGTAGACACTGAAGCTTTCTTT.